Presented here are 13 T cell receptor beta chains from one specimen sequenced in a study of identifying expanded T cells in peripheral blood. Some clones are missing from TCRdb's copy, which holds only in-frame ones; the method was immunoSEQ multiplex PCR. The data show 90,000 to 120,000 clones, roughly 90% seen once. The specimen sequenced was blood. The receptors here all came from a person aged 18 to 69 in good health.

CDR3 sequence (DNA): TGCGCCAGCAGCTTGGTTGGAGGGAGCTCCTACGAGCAGTACTTC. It codes for CASSLVGGSSYEQYF. The genes are TRBV5-1 and TRBJ2-7, with D perhaps matching TRBD2 (6 bases). The V gene lost 0 bases and the J gene lost 0 bases, with 10 bases spanning the gap. This CDR3 is 15 amino acids long. Germline V gene data show CDR1 as SGHRS and CDR2 as YFSETQ.

This clone turned up a few times. The chain recombines TRBV5-1 with TRBJ2-2; tentatively, D is TRBD1 (6 bases). V lost 5 bases and J lost 0, with 8 bases in between. The CDR3 extends over 14 amino acids. CDR1 and CDR2 (germline): SGHRS, YFSETQ. The CDR3 DNA reads as TGCGCCAGCAGACAGGGCGCGAACACCGGGGAGCTGTTTTTT. It yields the protein CASRQGANTGELFF.

This chain uses TRBV30 with TRBJ2-4, with D perhaps given as TRBD1 or TRBD2 (5 bases each). The CDR3 runs 15 residues. V was pared by 1 base and J by 0 bases, with 10 bases between. Germline CDR1 reads GTSNPN; CDR2 reads SVGIG (reference sequence). CDR3 in DNA: TGTGCCTGGAGTGATGGGGACGGAGCCAAAAACATTCAGTACTTC. Translating it yields CAWSDGDGAKNIQYF.

The chain links TRBV20-1 to TRBJ1-4; D unresolved. This CDR3 has 11 amino acids. The V gene lost 7 bases and the J gene lost 14 bases, with 17 bases spanning the gap. Germline loops: CDR1 DFQATT, CDR2 SNEGSKA (reference sequence). CDR3 sequence: CSVASFGLLFF. The DNA of the CDR3 is TGCAGTGTCGCTAGTTTTGGCCTTCTGTTTTTT.

In nucleotides, the CDR3 is TGTGCCAGCAGTGTGGGGGACAACAATGAGCAGTTCTTC. This codes for CASSVGDNNEQFF. J is TRBJ2-1 and V is TRBV6-4, with D tentatively TRBD1 (6 bases). The V and J ends lost 4 bases and 5 bases respectively, with 9 bases between them. Germline V gene data show CDR1 as MRHNA and CDR2 as SNTAGT. The CDR3 contains 13 residues.

The CDR3 DNA sequence: TGCGCCAGCAGCCAACATTTGAACGCGCCCTCTGGAAACACCATATATTTT. Translated, it gives CASSQHLNAPSGNTIYF. The V call is TRBV4-3, the J call TRBJ1-3; no reliable D call. The CDR3 consists of 17 residues. Germline loops: CDR1 LGHNA, CDR2 YSLEER. With 2 bases removed from V and 0 bases from J, the gap between germline ends came to 14 bases.

This clone was seen only once. This chain links TRBV6-5 with TRBJ2-5; 7 bases line up with TRBD1. This CDR3 spans 15 amino acids. CDR1 and CDR2 (germline): MNHEY, SVGAGI. With V trimmed by 5 bases and J by 3 bases, 9 bases remained unmatched. The DNA for the CDR3 is TGTGCCAGCAGTAGACAACAGGGGCACGAAGAGACCCAGTACTTC. Translating it yields CASSRQQGHEETQYF.

This clone has just one count. The V call is TRBV28, the J call TRBJ2-7; D tentatively reads TRBD1 or TRBD2 (5 bases each). V dropped 6 bases and J dropped 0 bases, with 15 bases sitting between them. CDR1 and CDR2 from the germline V gene are MDHEN and SYDVKM. This CDR3 has 15 amino acids. The CDR3 nucleotides are TGTGCCAGCAGCCCAGATGGTGGGGGCTCCTACGAGCAGTACTTC. It translates to CASSPDGGGSYEQYF.

The V and J genes are TRBV6-6 and TRBJ2-7; maybe TRBD2 (7 bases). This CDR3 contains 14 residues. In germline, CDR1 is MNHNY, CDR2 SVGAGI (reference sequence). Trimming pared 0 bases from V and 5 bases from J, leaving 11 bases between. DNA for the CDR3: TGTGCCAGCAGTTACTCGGGGGGGCTACACGAGCAGTACTTC. Protein product: CASSYSGGLHEQYF.

Note on this clone: The DNA is left out, because the CDR3 cannot be placed on it with certainty; the CDR3 is given as TCRdb lists it. The CDR3 reads CVSSQSFGAGYEQYF. The V call is TRBV4-3, the J call TRBJ2-7. Inclusive of both ends, the CDR3 amounts to 15 amino acids. Germline values: CDR1 LGHNA, CDR2 YSLEER.

This rearrangement joins TRBV7-9 to TRBJ1-1, with D hard to call. The CDR3 length is 14 residues. Looked up from germline, CDR1 is SEHNR and CDR2 is FQNEAQ (reference sequence). Trimming stripped 2 bases from V and 4 bases from J, with 11 bases between. The CDR3, as DNA: TGTGCCAGCAGCTTACAGATATTGAGCACTGAAGCTTTCTTT. This codes for CASSLQILSTEAFF.

The V gene is TRBV7-2, the J gene TRBJ2-1; D uncertain. The CDR3 covers 14 residues. CDR1 and CDR2 from the germline V gene are SGHTA and FQGNSA. V was clipped by 8 bases and J by 0 bases, with 11 bases between them. Here the CDR3 reads CASLDRSSYNEQFF. Written as DNA, the CDR3 is TGTGCCAGCCTAGATAGAAGCTCCTACAATGAGCAGTTCTTC.

The chain links TRBV7-9 to TRBJ1-3, with D possibly being TRBD1 (6 bases). The V and J ends lost 2 bases and 3 bases respectively, with 17 bases between them. The CDR3 is 17 residues long. CDR1 is SEHNR, CDR2 FQNEAQ, per germline (reference sequence). The CDR3 DNA is TGTGCCAGCAGCTTACCCCGGGGGGCGACCTATGGAAACACCATATATTTT. Translated: CASSLPRGATYGNTIYF.